This T cell receptor beta chain appears in the sequencing data of a study of blood T cell repertoires in COVID-19 (dated by TCRdb to the early 2020s). For the wider study: Samples from collaborators originated in the United States, Italy and Spain and spanned both the acute and convalescent phases of COVID-19. Subjects who had been exposed to COVID-19, were actively infected with it, or had recovered from it provided the deeply sampled blood TCRbeta repertoires that made up the dataset. A de-identified subject ID, COVID-19 status, age in years and sex were almost always included in the sample metadata. The repertoires were released in a freely available public database meant as a resource for research on the immune response to SARS-CoV-2. Where HLA class I and class II types were available, the types were taken from metadata supplied by the sample provider, not from assay-based typing. The prospective study material was composed of cDNA or gDNA derived from T cells, B-cell-depleted T cells, or PBMCs. Samples were obtained from the ongoing ImmuneRACE study (first 160 participants) and from some 1,300 subjects provided by 6 global collaborators.

Cut back by 2 bases and 10 bases, the V and J ends lie 18 bases apart. The CDR3 sequence holds 15 residues, the cysteine and phenylalanine included. The read is trimmed to its CDR3 DNA, 45 bases read in frame from base 1. Based on the germline V gene (reference sequence), the CDR1 and CDR2 sequences are MNHNY and SVGAGI. As to this clone: Its target antigen remains unknown. The input lacks base qualities; no much larger clone sits a single base away.

A second Seattle source provided samples from volunteer blood donors who had recovered from COVID-19. Each collaborating institution followed its own protocols to collect whole blood in K2EDTA tubes. Collaborator samples were shipped for TCRbeta analysis as frozen whole blood, isolated PBMCs, or DNA extracted from either sample type. TCRbeta CDR3 regions were amplified from genomic DNA by means of the immunoSEQ Assay, a bias-controlled multiplex PCR. On the authors' methods: Nucleated cell counts per sample were estimated from amplification of reference gene primers within the assay. To quantify the absolute abundance of each unique TCRbeta CDR3 rearrangement, sequence reads were collapsed and filtered. For each sample, productive Simpson clonality was calculated as the square root of Simpson's diversity index across productive rearrangements. Held by TCRdb, this immuneACCESS table contains in-frame sequences only and omits some clones. Under half of the omission traces to an unresolved V gene where checked; the cause of the rest is unknown. V and J calls and clone size are given by that table; D and trimming were obtained from the DNA. The sample table shows around 300,000 clones, and around 86% are seen once. Roughly 2.1% of the sample lies in the top ten.

Findings and caveats that apply to the study as a whole: The quantity of clinical and demographic metadata differed by source and by participant and was supplied without curation.

The sequence links TRBV6-6 to TRBJ2-1; TRBD2 is a weak D gene call, 5 bases matching. This clonotype was obtained from a woman aged 30 to 39 who had recovered from COVID-19. The sample consisted of peripheral blood. This receptor carries the CDR3 CASSYLTNPPGEQFF. The DNA is TGTGCCAGCAGTTACCTCACCAACCCTCCGGGGGAGCAGTTCTTC.